In this sample, the clone carrying this T cell receptor beta chain turned up a few times. These data originate in a study of blood T cell repertoires in COVID-19. The V and J ends lost 0 bases and 1 base respectively, with 9 bases between them. From germline, CDR1 is LGHNA and CDR2 YNFKEQ. The CDR3 covers 15 residues. Those enrolled, adults aged 18 to 89 years, came from around 25 US areas. Cohorts were based on clinical histories the participants reported. In the original analysis: Amplifying reference gene primers gave estimates of nucleated cell counts. Produced via immunoSEQ multiplex PCR; TCRdb's table is partial and in-frame only. V and J calls and clone size are copied from that table; D and trimming were computed from the DNA. Among about half a million clones listed, approximately 90% were seen once.

Sequences were obtained from PBMCs or T cells enriched from blood (not recorded which). The genes are TRBV4-2 and TRBJ1-1, with D uncertain. This TCR was sampled from a woman in her fifties or sixties who had recovered from COVID-19. CDR3 in DNA: TGTGCCAGCAGCCAAGAACAGTACAGGAACACTGAAGCTTTCTTT. Its translation is CASSQEQYRNTEAFF.